These 22 T cell receptor beta chains share one sample of origin, sequenced in a study of OX40 agonist ivuxolimab in advanced cancers. Profiling relied on immunoSEQ multiplex PCR, and the TCRdb table lists in-frame clones only, not all of them. This table has around 60,000 clones, 75% to 85% appearing once. Material: CD4+ or CD8+ T cells sorted from blood, obtained in a trial of the OX40 agonist ivuxolimab. The source is an adult with an advanced solid tumor such as melanoma, head and neck, liver or kidney cancer.

The chain employs TRBV5-4 and TRBJ2-3; 10 bases are a match to TRBD2. Germline V gene lookup returns CDR1 SGHNT and CDR2 YYREEE (reference sequence). The length of the CDR3 is 17 residues. The V segment lost 4 bases and the J segment 6 bases; nucleotides outside the gene matches: 14. This CDR3 is CASSVRTNSGRWDTQYF. The CDR3 DNA reads TGTGCCAGCAGCGTCCGGACTAATAGCGGGAGGTGGGATACGCAGTATTTT.

The chain is built from TRBV29-1 and TRBJ2-2; possible D gene TRBD2, 6 bases. The germline V gene encodes CDR1 SQVTM and CDR2 ANQGSEA. V was clipped by 4 bases and J by 6 bases, with 18 bases between them. This CDR3 comprises 15 residues. CDR3 residues: CSVVAGSHRAGELFF. For the CDR3, the DNA is TGCAGCGTTGTGGCCGGGAGTCATAGGGCCGGGGAGCTGTTTTTT.

V and J are TRBV19 and TRBJ2-2, with TRBD1 identical over 12 bases. The CDR3 spans 17 residues. The ends lost 6 bases at V and 7 bases at J; junction bases unmatched: 12. CDR1 and CDR2 (germline): LNHDA, SQIVND (reference sequence). The CDR3 sequence: CASRRRGDRGRLGELFF. In nucleotides, the CDR3 is TGTGCCAGTAGGAGAAGGGGGGACAGGGGGCGGCTCGGGGAGCTGTTTTTT.

In DNA, the CDR3 is TGTGCCTGGATGTTGAAGGGTAGGCAGTTCTTC. It codes for CAWMLKGRQFF. The chain has TRBV30 and TRBJ2-1; no definite D call. Germline V gene sequence: CDR1 GTSNPN, CDR2 SVGIG (reference sequence). The CDR3 extends over 11 amino acids. The V gene lost 4 bases and the J gene lost 12 bases, with 13 bases spanning the gap.

J is TRBJ1-6 and V is TRBV19; 7 bases line up with TRBD1. Germline-derived CDR1 and CDR2 are LNHDA and SQIVND (reference sequence). The CDR3 consists of 16 residues. V lost 5 bases and J lost 0; bases outside the gene matches: 4. CDR3 protein: CASSPDRVSYNSPLHF. The DNA for the CDR3 is TGTGCCAGTAGTCCCGACAGGGTCTCCTATAATTCACCCCTCCACTTT.

The chain couples TRBV5-4 to TRBJ2-7; 7 positions agree with TRBD1. This CDR3 comprises 13 residues. The V gene's germline CDR1 is SGHNT and CDR2 YYREEE (reference sequence). The V and J ends lost 2 bases and 6 bases, in that order; junction bases with no gene match: 5. The CDR3 here is CASSFRQGAEQYF. Here the CDR3 DNA reads TGTGCCAGCAGCTTTCGACAGGGTGCCGAGCAGTACTTC.

The V call is TRBV6-5, the J call TRBJ2-7; TRBD2 agrees at 9 bases. This CDR3 region has 14 residues. Unmatched junction bases numbered 7, after V lost 5 bases and J lost 5 bases. CDR1 is MNHEY, CDR2 SVGAGI, per germline. The CDR3 coding sequence is TGTGCCAGCAGTAGCAGCGGGAGGTTGAACGAGCAGTACTTC. It yields the protein CASSSSGRLNEQYF.

V usage is TRBV5-1 and J usage is TRBJ1-2, with D tentatively TRBD1 (6 bases). Trimming removed 5 bases at V and 7 bases at J, with 21 bases between. Germline CDR1 SGHRS, CDR2 YFSETQ. This CDR3 contains 15 residues. CDR3 loop: CASSPQGGGGAGYTF. The CDR3 DNA reads TGCGCCAGCAGTCCCCAAGGGGGGGGCGGTGCTGGCTACACCTTC.

The genes are TRBV27 and TRBJ2-7; possibly TRBD1 for D (6 bases). CDR1 MNHEY and CDR2 SMNVEV come from the germline V gene (reference sequence). Between the trimmed V and J ends, which lost 5 bases and 3 bases, there was a span of 14 bases. The CDR3 contains 14 residues. CDR3 sequence reads: CASSPTQGGYEQYF. The CDR3 bases are TGTGCCAGCAGTCCGACACAGGGCGGCTACGAGCAGTACTTC.

The chain recombines TRBV4-2 with TRBJ2-3; TRBD2 might be the D (7 bases). Germline assignment: CDR1 LGHNA and CDR2 YNFKEQ. This CDR3 region has 16 residues. The germline V and J ends were trimmed by 1 base and 2 bases, with 13 bases remaining between them. The CDR3 region has the DNA TGTGCCAGCAGCCAAGGGGAGGCGGGGGCCACAGATACGCAGTATTTT. Amino acids: CASSQGEAGATDTQYF.

V gene TRBV9 combines with J gene TRBJ1-3; maybe TRBD1 (5 bases). This CDR3 comprises 14 residues. Germline values: CDR1 SGDLS, CDR2 YYNGEE. V lost 0 bases and J 4 bases, leaving 8 bases between the germline ends. The CDR3 region has the DNA TGTGCCAGCAGCGTAGTTCCAGGGGGAAACACCATATATTTT. Translated, it gives CASSVVPGGNTIYF.

The chain employs TRBV6-5 and TRBJ1-2; D is possibly TRBD1 (5 bases). Germline assignment: CDR1 MNHEY and CDR2 SVGAGI. This CDR3 has 14 residues. With 5 bases removed from V and 7 bases from J, the gap between germline ends came to 17 bases. CDR3: CASSPQGRLTGYTF. The CDR3, as DNA: TGTGCCAGCAGTCCTCAGGGCAGGCTAACTGGCTACACCTTC.

This rearrangement joins TRBV4-3 to TRBJ1-5; 7 nucleotides agree with TRBD1. Trimming took 5 bases from V and 5 from J; bases not matched to a gene: 3. The CDR3 sequence is 13 residues long. Per the germline V gene, CDR1 is LGHNA and CDR2 is YSLEER. Here the CDR3 DNA reads TGCGCCAGCAGCTTCGACAGGGATCAGCCCCAGCATTTT. This encodes CASSFDRDQPQHF.

This clone was detected only a few times. The chain joins TRBV30 to TRBJ1-1; TRBD1 is a possible D gene (5 bases). Trimming removed 0 bases from V and 2 bases from J, with 10 bases in between. CDR3 length: 14 amino acids. In germline, CDR1 is GTSNPN, CDR2 SVGIG (reference sequence). CDR3 in DNA: TGTGCCTGGAGTGTGTATCAGGGTAACACTGAAGCTTTCTTT. It encodes CAWSVYQGNTEAFF.

J is TRBJ2-3 and V is TRBV4-1; TRBD2 matches at 7 bases. J lost 4 bases, V lost 0 bases, and 4 bases had no gene match. Germline values: CDR1 MGHRA, CDR2 YSYEKL. The CDR3 covers 15 residues. CDR3 nucleotide sequence: TGCGCCAGCAGCCAAGAGCGGGAGTTCTCAGATACGCAGTATTTT. This gives the protein CASSQEREFSDTQYF.

The chain links TRBV28 to TRBJ1-5, with unresolved D. Germline lookup yields CDR1 MDHEN and CDR2 SYDVKM. This CDR3 comprises 15 residues. Between the trimmed V and J ends, which lost 3 bases and 5 bases, there was a span of 14 bases. DNA of the CDR3: TGTGCCAGCAGTTTTGAGTCGAGGAACCATCAGCCCCAGCATTTT. Its protein product is CASSFESRNHQPQHF.

The rearrangement uses TRBV19 and TRBJ2-7; 7 bases agree with TRBD1. Germline V gives CDR1 LNHDA, CDR2 SQIVND (reference sequence). This CDR3 is 16 amino acids long. J gave up 0 bases and V 4 bases, and 9 bases lay outside the gene matches. The CDR3 DNA is TGTGCCAGTAGTACTGGGGACAGCAGGAGCTCCTACGAGCAGTACTTC. This codes for CASSTGDSRSSYEQYF.

This clone was counted at least ten times. The chain joins TRBV18 to TRBJ1-3; D not certain. V lost 2 bases to trimming and J lost 0 bases, with 14 bases between them. Germline V gives CDR1 KGHSH, CDR2 LQKENI. The CDR3 runs 17 residues. Here the CDR3 reads CASSPSSPRFSGNTIYF. CDR3 nucleotides: TGTGCCAGCTCACCAAGTTCCCCGCGTTTCTCTGGAAACACCATATATTTT.

J is TRBJ1-2 and V is TRBV7-8; tentatively, D is TRBD1 (5 bases). Per the germline V gene, CDR1 is SGHVS and CDR2 is FQNEAQ. Trimming left V 6 bases short and J 6 bases short, with 14 bases between. This CDR3 spans 13 amino acids. The DNA for the CDR3 is TGTGCCAGCAGGCAGGGTCGGGAGGATGGCTACACCTTC. It yields the protein CASRQGREDGYTF.

The chain has TRBV4-1 and TRBJ2-2, with 9 positions matching TRBD1. CDR1 is MGHRA, CDR2 YSYEKL, per germline. This CDR3 spans 20 amino acids. The trim removed 0 bases at V and 4 bases at J, leaving 15 bases unmatched. The CDR3 DNA is TGCGCCAGCAGCCAAGACGGGACGTTAGGAGGGACAGGGAGCACCGGGGAGCTGTTTTTT. It specifies CASSQDGTLGGTGSTGELFF.

CDR3 in DNA: TGTGCCAGCAGTGACCCGGGGGGACGACTCACCCCCACAGATACGCAGTATTTT. Its translation is CASSDPGGRLTPTDTQYF. This chain joins TRBV6-4 and TRBJ2-3; 7 bases align to TRBD2. This CDR3 is 18 amino acids long. The V gene end was trimmed by 2 bases and the J gene end by 2 bases; junction bases not matched to a gene: 13. Germline V gene data show CDR1 as MRHNA and CDR2 as SNTAGT.

The V and J genes are TRBV12-1 and TRBJ2-5; TRBD2, the table's D call, lacks a check against the DNA. TRBV12-1 is reported as a pseudogene. The CDR3 is made up of 16 amino acids. CDR3 amino acids: CASSSRDSIMEETQYF. In DNA, the CDR3 is TGTGCCAGCAGCTCCCGGGACTCCATAATGGAAGAGACCCAGTACTTC.